Shown below are 18 T cell receptor beta chains from a single sample sequenced in a study of blood T cells in healthy people across ages. A second PCR of roughly 7 to 11 cycles used a sample-barcoded 5' primer and a J-beta primer mix. TCRdb recomputed calls from the 5' RACE reads with MiXCR, one row per CDR3 protein. Of over 550,000 distinct CDR3 sequences listed, 25% to 35% are singletons. Sequencing input: blood. The receptors shown here come from a woman older than 75 in good health.

Many counts were recorded for this clonotype. This chain links TRBV29-1 with TRBJ1-2; 7 nucleotides agree with TRBD1. CDR1 SQVTM and CDR2 ANQGSEA come from the germline V gene. CDR3 length: 12 residues. The trim removed 6 bases at V and 4 bases at J, leaving 5 bases unmatched. The CDR3 is CSVETGPYGYTF. In nucleotides, the CDR3 is TGCAGCGTAGAGACAGGGCCCTATGGCTACACCTTC.

This clonotype came up many times. The genes are TRBV29-1 and TRBJ2-1; TRBD2 aligns across 12 bases. This CDR3 comprises 16 residues. Losses at the gene ends were 5 bases for V and 0 bases for J; bases not matched to a gene: 5. Germline CDR1 SQVTM, CDR2 ANQGSEA. The CDR3 region has the DNA TGCAGCGTTCCGGGACTAGCGGGCGACTCCTACAATGAGCAGTTCTTC. Protein sequence: CSVPGLAGDSYNEQFF.

This clonotype appeared a few times. A much larger clonotype is one base distant, so this may be a read error. CDR3 coding DNA: TGTGCCAGCAGTCGAGGGCAAAAGGGGACCTACAATGAGCGGTTCTTC. This sequence encodes CASSRGQKGTYNERFF. The chain uses TRBV6-2 or TRBV6-3 and TRBJ2-1; either TRBD1 or TRBD2 may fit D (5 bases each). The CDR3 length is 16 residues. The germline V gene has CDR1 MNHEY and CDR2 SVGEGT.

This clonotype was found many times. The V call is TRBV18, the J call TRBJ2-5, with D perhaps TRBD2 (5 bases). The CDR3 contains 17 residues. Germline loops: CDR1 KGHSH, CDR2 LQKENI. Between the trimmed V and J ends, which lost 3 bases and 5 bases, there was a span of 22 bases. The CDR3 DNA reads TGTGCCAGCTCACCTTACAGAGCTCGGGGTCTGATGGAGACCCAGTACTTC. Encoded protein: CASSPYRARGLMETQYF.

This clonotype showed up many times. J is TRBJ2-1 and V is TRBV12-3 or TRBV12-4; a possible D gene is TRBD2 (6 bases). Trimming removed 6 bases from V and 9 bases from J, with 18 bases in between. This CDR3 has 14 residues. For the CDR3, the DNA is TGTGCCAGCAGCCTTGGCGCGGGGTTCGGTGAGCAGTTCTTC. Translated, it gives CASSLGAGFGEQFF.

This clonotype came up once. The chain couples TRBV28 to TRBJ1-2; no clear D. The CDR3 has 14 residues. V lost 5 bases and J 2 bases, leaving 12 bases between the germline ends. CDR1 and CDR2 (germline): MDHEN, SYDVKM. The CDR3, as DNA: TGTGCCAGCAGTCCCTCCACAGAAAACTATGGCTACACCTTC. Translation: CASSPSTENYGYTF.

This clonotype was recorded many times. The CDR3 here is CASSLVQTNEQFF. The CDR3 bases are TGCGCCAGCAGCTTGGTTCAGACCAATGAGCAGTTCTTC. The chain has TRBV5-1 and TRBJ2-1; D not resolved. The V end lost 0 bases, the J end lost 6 bases, and 7 bases lay between the germline ends. The CDR3 loop spans 13 amino acids. CDR1 and CDR2 (germline): SGHRS, YFSETQ. Variable domain in full (rest from reference TRBV5-1 and TRBJ2-1): KAGVTQTPRYLIKTRGQQVTLSCSPISGHRSVSWYQQTPGQGLQFLFEYFSETQRNKGNFPGRFSGRQFSNSRSEMNVSTLELGDSALYLCASSLVQTNEQFFGPGTRLTVL.

The chain recombines TRBV4-3 with TRBJ2-7, with 7 bases aligning to TRBD1. J lost 3 bases, V lost 1 base, and 3 bases had no gene match. Germline V CDR1 and CDR2: LGHNA, YSLEER. This CDR3 spans 14 amino acids. The CDR3 sequence is CASSQGQGYYEQYF. CDR3 sequence (DNA): TGCGCCAGCAGCCAAGGACAGGGATACTACGAGCAGTACTTC.

This clonotype showed up many times. V and J are TRBV30 and TRBJ2-6; 9 bases align to TRBD1. V shed 8 bases and J 1 base; nucleotides not matched to a gene: 9. This CDR3 has 16 residues. The germline V gene encodes CDR1 GTSNPN and CDR2 SVGIG (reference sequence). CDR3 nucleotides: TGTGCCCTCCGGGACAGGGTACCTTCTGGGGCCAACGTCCTGACTTTC. It specifies CALRDRVPSGANVLTF.

V and J are TRBV7-9 and TRBJ1-3, with a weak D call TRBD1 (6 bases). CDR1 and CDR2 (germline): SEHNR, FQNEAQ (reference sequence). This CDR3 comprises 16 residues. Trimming removed 5 bases at V and 2 bases at J, with 16 bases between. The CDR3 loop reads CASSPGQFSTGNTIYF. As DNA, the CDR3 is TGTGCCAGCAGCCCAGGACAGTTCTCGACTGGAAACACCATATATTTT.

The rearrangement joins TRBV12-2 to TRBJ2-5; TRBD2 is the table's D call, not checked against the DNA. TRBV12-2 is annotated as a pseudogene. CDR3 length: 17 residues. The CDR3, as DNA: TGTGCAAGTCGCTTAGTTGCGACTAGCGGGGAGGGAGAGACCCAGTACTTC. This encodes CASRLVATSGEGETQYF.

This rearrangement joins TRBV29-1 to TRBJ1-4; D is possibly TRBD1 (5 bases). This CDR3 is built from 11 residues. With 7 bases removed from V and 10 bases from J, the gap between germline ends came to 13 bases. Germline V CDR1 and CDR2: SQVTM, ANQGSEA. CDR3 residues: CSAEHGGKLFF. Here the CDR3 DNA reads TGCAGCGCTGAGCACGGGGGAAAACTGTTTTTT.

This clonotype was picked up a small number of times. A read error may be the cause here, since a much bigger clone is one base away. V and J are TRBV7-9 and TRBJ2-5; 16 bases agree with TRBD2. V lost 4 bases and J lost 11; bases outside the gene matches: 10. The germline gives CDR1 SEHNR, CDR2 FQNEAQ (reference sequence). This CDR3 comprises 16 residues. The CDR3 DNA follows: TGTGCCAGCAGCTCCCCGGGACTAGCGGGGGGGAATGAGCAGTACTTC. This codes for CASSSPGLAGGNEQYF.

The table lists this clonotype with many counts. V usage is TRBV10-3 and J usage is TRBJ2-7; TRBD1 agrees at 8 bases. The CDR3 extends over 14 amino acids. After removal of 2 bases from V and 3 bases from J, the junction contained 3 bases not matched to a gene. The germline gives CDR1 ENHRY, CDR2 SYGVKD. The CDR3 loop is CAISETGGGYEQYF. As DNA, the CDR3 is TGTGCCATCAGTGAGACAGGGGGAGGCTACGAGCAGTACTTC.

This clonotype has ten or more counts. The CDR3 sequence: CASSASVGQGDGYTF. The CDR3 DNA follows: TGCGCCAGCAGCGCTTCGGTAGGACAGGGGGATGGCTACACCTTC. The chain uses TRBV5-1 and TRBJ1-2, with 10 bases lining up with TRBD1. Trimming removed 4 bases from V and 6 bases from J; junction bases left unmatched: 9. CDR3 length: 15 residues. Germline V gene sequence: CDR1 SGHRS, CDR2 YFSETQ.

Ten or more counts support this clonotype. The V and J genes are TRBV6-5 and TRBJ2-7; no clear D. The CDR3 runs to 15 residues. In germline, CDR1 is MNHEY, CDR2 SVGAGI. The germline V and J ends were trimmed by 8 bases and 0 bases, with 17 bases remaining between them. The CDR3 protein is CASGRRDYSSYEQYF. The CDR3 DNA sequence: TGTGCCAGCGGCAGGCGCGATTATAGCTCCTACGAGCAGTACTTC.

V gene TRBV5-1 combines with J gene TRBJ1-1; 12 bases fit TRBD1. The CDR3 runs to 15 residues. In germline, CDR1 is SGHRS, CDR2 YFSETQ. V lost 4 bases and J lost 3; bases outside the gene matches: 4. For the CDR3, the DNA is TGCGCCAGCAGCATTGGGACAGGGGGCTACACTGAAGCTTTCTTT. This translates into CASSIGTGGYTEAFF.

The rearrangement uses TRBV24-1 and TRBJ2-2; TRBD1 matches 8 bases. The CDR3 is made up of 16 amino acids. V was pared by 6 bases and J by 1 base, with 6 bases of the junction left unmatched. Germline assignment: CDR1 KGHDR and CDR2 SFDVKD. The CDR3 DNA sequence: TGTGCCACCAGTCGGCTAGGGACAGGGAACACCGGGGAGCTGTTTTTT. Its translation: CATSRLGTGNTGELFF.